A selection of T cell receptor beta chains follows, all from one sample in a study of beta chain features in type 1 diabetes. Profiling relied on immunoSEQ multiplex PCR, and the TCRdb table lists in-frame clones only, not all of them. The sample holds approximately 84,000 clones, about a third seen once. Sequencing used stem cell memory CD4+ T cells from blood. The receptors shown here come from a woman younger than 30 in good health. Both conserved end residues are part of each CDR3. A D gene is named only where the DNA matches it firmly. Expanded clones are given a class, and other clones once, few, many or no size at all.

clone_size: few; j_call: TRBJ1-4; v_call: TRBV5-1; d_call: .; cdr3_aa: CASKAAAVDEKLFF
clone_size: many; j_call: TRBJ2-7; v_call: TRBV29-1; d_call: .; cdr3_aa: CSVMSIAELSYEQYF
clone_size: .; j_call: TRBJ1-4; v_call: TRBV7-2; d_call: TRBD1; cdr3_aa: CASSLDRGNEKLFF
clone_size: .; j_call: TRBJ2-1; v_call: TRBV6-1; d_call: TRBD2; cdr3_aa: CASSEFEWTSGLNEQFF
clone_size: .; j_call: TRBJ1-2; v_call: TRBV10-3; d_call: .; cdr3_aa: CAITGGRGYTF
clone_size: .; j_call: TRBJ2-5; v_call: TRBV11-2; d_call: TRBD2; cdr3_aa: CASSPAGTSGSQETQYF
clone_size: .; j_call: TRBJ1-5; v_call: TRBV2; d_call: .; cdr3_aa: CASTGTVISNQPQHF
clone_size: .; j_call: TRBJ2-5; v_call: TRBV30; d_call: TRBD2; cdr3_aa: CAWSPLSGGHKETQYF
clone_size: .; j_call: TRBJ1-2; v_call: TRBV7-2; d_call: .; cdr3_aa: CASSLAGTSQNGYTF
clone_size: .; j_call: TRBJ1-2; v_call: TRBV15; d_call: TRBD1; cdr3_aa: CAPRGGSYGYTF
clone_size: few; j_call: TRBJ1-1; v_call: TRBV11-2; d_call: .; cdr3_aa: CASSPLIGGLNTEAFF
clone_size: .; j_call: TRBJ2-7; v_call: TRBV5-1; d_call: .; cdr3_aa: CASSLRGASYEQYF
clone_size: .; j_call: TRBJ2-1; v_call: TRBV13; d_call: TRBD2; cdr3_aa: CASSRGLADDNEQFF
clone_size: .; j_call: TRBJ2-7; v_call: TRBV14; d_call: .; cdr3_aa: CASSPRLGTVTGEQYF
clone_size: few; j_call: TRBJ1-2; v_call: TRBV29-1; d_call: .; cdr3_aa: CSVAFTGALSYGYTF
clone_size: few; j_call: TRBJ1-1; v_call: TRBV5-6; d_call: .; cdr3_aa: CASSLTVNTEAFF